The present entry profiles one TCR beta chain with its context. Antigen specificity is unknown. Primers for the PCR totalled 60 Vbeta and 13 Jbeta. Method: immunoSEQ multiplex PCR; TCRdb's copy keeps in-frame clones and lacks some. This repertoire shows approximately 220,000 clones, around 80% found once; its top ten account for 0.22%. This entry comes from a study of cytomegalovirus exposure and HLA in healthy donors. Study as a whole: As released early, the data held 85 million to 95 million unique TCRs from HLA-typed donors. General study points: Specificity for CMV antigens was confirmed in vitro for a few of the CMV-associated chains. Reportedly, fewer N-insertions than the 666-donor mean appeared in an Asian-associated ancestry cluster in a later analysis.

The CDR3 is made up of 15 amino acids. Germline CDR1 reads MNHNS; CDR2 reads SASEGT. With V trimmed by 7 bases and J by 5 bases, 14 bases remained unmatched. The chain couples TRBV6-1 to TRBJ2-7; 7 positions agree with TRBD2. Sample: PBMCs. This TCR derives from a girl aged 2 to 9 in good health and CMV-seronegative. CDR3 sequence (DNA): TGTGCCAGCATTTCCGGGCTAGCGGCGTCCCACGAGCAGTACTTC. Protein: CASISGLAASHEQYF.